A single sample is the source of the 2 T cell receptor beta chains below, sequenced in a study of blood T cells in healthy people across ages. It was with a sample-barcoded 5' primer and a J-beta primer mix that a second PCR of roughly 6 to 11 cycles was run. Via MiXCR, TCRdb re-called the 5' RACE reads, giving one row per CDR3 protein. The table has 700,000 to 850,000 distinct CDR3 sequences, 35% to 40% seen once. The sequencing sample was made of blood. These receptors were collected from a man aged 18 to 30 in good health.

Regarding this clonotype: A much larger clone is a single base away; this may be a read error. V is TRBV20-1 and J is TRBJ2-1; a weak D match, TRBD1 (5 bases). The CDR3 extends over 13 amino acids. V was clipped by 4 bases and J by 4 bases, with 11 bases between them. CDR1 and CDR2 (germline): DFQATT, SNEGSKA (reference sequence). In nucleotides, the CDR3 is TGCAGTGCTATAGAAAGGGGTTACAATGAGCAGTTCTTC. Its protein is CSAIERGYNEQFF.

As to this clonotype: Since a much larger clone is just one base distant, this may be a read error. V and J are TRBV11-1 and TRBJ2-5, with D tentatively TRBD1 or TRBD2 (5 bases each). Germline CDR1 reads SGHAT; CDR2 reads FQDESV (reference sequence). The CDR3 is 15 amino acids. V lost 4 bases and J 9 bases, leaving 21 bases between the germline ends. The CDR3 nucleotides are TGTGCCAGCAGCTCCACGGGACCTAATATGAGAGCCCAGTACTTC. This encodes CASSSTGPNMRAQYF.